This TCR beta chain was identified during a study of CD8+ T cells in alopecia areata. In the study overall: Twice a day, 5 to 10 mg of oral tofacitinib was administered to treated patients.

Study outcomes and limitations: The study found higher clonality in lesional than normal scalp, especially in alopecia totalis/universalis. There were also resident alphabeta T cells of normal skin sequenced in scalp samples.

Of note for this clone: The antigen is undetermined.

The sequencing template was cDNA reverse transcribed from extracted RNA. Assay used: immunoSEQ multiplex PCR; TCRdb lists only in-frame clones, some missing. The data show over 95,000 clones, with around 45% seen just once and 1.3% held by the top ten. The CDR3 runs to 11 residues. V gave up 3 bases and J gave up 5 bases, with 4 bases separating them. In germline, CDR1 is GTSNPN, CDR2 SVGIG (reference sequence). This TCR came from a human donor with alopecia areata. The sample comprised CD4+ T cells sorted from blood. V is TRBV30 and J is TRBJ2-2; D gene ambiguous. Here the CDR3 reads CAWRETGELFF. DNA for the CDR3: TGTGCCTGGAGAGAGACCGGGGAGCTGTTTTTT. Complete variable domain (other parts from reference TRBV30 and TRBJ2-2): SQTIHQWPATLVQPVGSPLSLECTVEGTSNPNLYWYRQAAGRGLQLLFYSVGIGQISSEVPQNLSASRPQDRQFILSSKKLLLSDSGFYLCAWRETGELFFGEGSRLTVL.